These T cell receptor beta chains were read from a single sample in a study of cytomegalovirus exposure and HLA in healthy donors. Produced via immunoSEQ multiplex PCR; TCRdb's table is partial and in-frame only. The sample records some 80,000 clones, 90% to 97% being singletons. Sequences were obtained from PBMCs. The receptor source for this set is a man aged 18 to 29 in good health and CMV-seropositive. The CDR3 runs from the conserved cysteine through the conserved F or W. D genes are given only for firm matches. The size field is filled for only some rows; it gives once, few, many or a size class.

D gene,V gene,clone size,J gene,CDR3 protein,CDR3 DNA
TRBD2,TRBV7-9,NA,TRBJ2-1,CASSLATEPGLAGRVGFF,TGTGCCAGCAGCTTAGCGACGGAACCGGGACTAGCGGGGCGGGTTGGGTTCTTC
TRBD2,TRBV7-2,NA,TRBJ2-1,CASSLAGREYYEQFF,TGTGCCAGCAGCTTAGCTGGGCGGGAGTACTATGAGCAGTTCTTC
NA,TRBV6-5,NA,TRBJ1-2,CASSTHREEGDGYTF,TGTGCCAGCAGTACACACCGGGAGGAAGGAGATGGCTACACCTTC
NA,TRBV9,once,TRBJ1-1,CASSPDTEAFF,TGTGCCAGCAGCCCGGACACTGAAGCTTTCTTT
TRBD1,TRBV20-1,once,TRBJ1-2,CSGQGEGGYTF,TGCAGTGGGCAGGGGGAAGGTGGCTACACCTTC
NA,TRBV7-8,NA,TRBJ2-3,CASSLAVARTDTQYF,TGTGCCAGCAGCTTAGCGGTGGCACGCACAGATACGCAGTATTTT
TRBD1,TRBV19,NA,TRBJ1-1,CASSTTGTEAFF,TGTGCCAGTAGTACGACAGGGACTGAAGCTTTCTTT
TRBD1,TRBV18,NA,TRBJ2-6,CASSPQDRAGANVLTF,TGTGCCAGCTCACCTCAGGACAGGGCTGGGGCCAACGTCCTGACTTTC
NA,TRBV28,NA,TRBJ1-5,CATQGGGAGQPQHF,TGTGCCACTCAAGGGGGGGGCGCGGGACAGCCCCAGCATTTT
NA,TRBV19,once,TRBJ2-5,CASSEGLAAETQYF,TGTGCCAGTAGTGAGGGACTGGCAGCGGAGACCCAGTACTTC
NA,TRBV5-1,NA,TRBJ2-5,CASSELVAAETQETQYF,TGCGCCAGCAGCGAGTTAGTAGCGGCAGAGACCCAAGAGACCCAGTACTTC
NA,TRBV30,NA,TRBJ1-3,CATGNSGNTIYF,TGTGCTACGGGTAACTCTGGAAACACCATATATTTT
NA,TRBV5-1,NA,TRBJ2-5,CASSSGTLGGETQYF,TGCGCCAGCAGCTCAGGGACCTTGGGGGGAGAGACCCAGTACTTC
NA,TRBV10-3,NA,TRBJ2-1,CAIALADYNEQFF,TGTGCCATCGCATTAGCGGACTACAATGAGCAGTTCTTC
NA,TRBV18,NA,TRBJ1-4,CASSPRGRDEKLFF,TGTGCCAGCTCACCACGGGGGAGGGATGAAAAACTGTTTTTT
NA,TRBV5-6,NA,TRBJ1-1,CASSWEEGSAMNTEAFF,TGTGCCAGCAGCTGGGAGGAGGGGTCGGCCATGAACACTGAAGCTTTCTTT
NA,TRBV7-3,NA,TRBJ2-7,CASSPQEGRGPPQTYEQYF,TGTGCCAGCAGCCCGCAGGAGGGGCGGGGGCCCCCCCAAACCTACGAGCAGTACTTC
TRBD1,TRBV9,NA,TRBJ2-5,CASSVGQGGETQYF,TGTGCCAGCAGCGTCGGACAGGGGGGAGAGACCCAGTACTTC
NA,TRBV7-2,once,TRBJ2-3,CASSSSVKDTQYF,TGTGCCAGCAGCTCTAGCGTAAAAGATACGCAGTATTTT
TRBD2,TRBV5-1,NA,TRBJ2-3,CASNGLAGAPTDTQYF,TGCGCCAGCAACGGACTAGCGGGAGCCCCCACAGATACGCAGTATTTT
NA,TRBV9,NA,TRBJ2-3,CASSGPGGTDTQYF,TGTGCCAGCAGCGGCCCAGGGGGCACAGATACGCAGTATTTT
TRBD1,TRBV6-6,NA,TRBJ2-7,CASSGQGYEQYF,TGTGCCAGCAGTGGACAGGGCTACGAGCAGTACTTC
NA,TRBV28,NA,TRBJ1-5,CASSSVYANQPQHF,TGTGCCAGCAGTTCGGTCTACGCCAATCAGCCCCAGCATTTT
NA,TRBV4-1,NA,TRBJ1-1,CASSNPRGENTEAFF,TGCGCCAGCAGCAACCCCAGGGGAGAGAACACTGAAGCTTTCTTT
TRBD1,TRBV4-1,NA,TRBJ2-7,CASSLTGTAANYEQYF,TGCGCCAGCAGCCTTACCGGGACAGCAGCGAACTACGAGCAGTACTTC
NA,TRBV14,NA,TRBJ1-2,CASSQEWQGYGYTF,TGTGCCAGCAGCCAAGAGTGGCAGGGTTATGGCTACACCTTC
TRBD2,TRBV9,NA,TRBJ2-1,CASSIRLAGVGNEQFF,TGTGCCAGCAGCATTAGACTAGCGGGAGTCGGTAATGAGCAGTTCTTC
NA,TRBV29-1,NA,TRBJ2-1,CSGNPGLGITEQFF,TGCAGCGGTAACCCGGGACTTGGGATAACTGAGCAGTTCTTC